Shown below are 32 T cell receptor beta chains from a single sample sequenced in a study of blood T cell repertoires in COVID-19. Sequenced by immunoSEQ multiplex PCR; TCRdb stores in-frame clones only, minus some. The profile shows 220,000 or so clones, approximately 90% of them singletons. Sequencing was done on a sample of peripheral blood. Receptors originate from a man aged 60-69 years with COVID-19, enrolled during active disease.

A single count supports this clone. The chain uses TRBV11-2 and TRBJ2-7; TRBD2 matches at 11 bases. The CDR3 length is 13 residues. CDR1 and CDR2 (germline): SGHAT, FQNNGV. Trimming cost V 5 bases and J 6 bases; bases outside gene matches: 3. CDR3 sequence (DNA): TGTGCCAGCAGCCCGGGACTAGCGGTCGAGCAGTACTTC. This sequence encodes CASSPGLAVEQYF.

This clone came up once. This chain links TRBV28 with TRBJ2-7; D remains ambiguous. This CDR3 has 13 amino acids. V was trimmed by 3 bases and J by 3 bases, leaving 9 bases between them. Germline V CDR1 and CDR2: MDHEN, SYDVKM. The CDR3 region is CASSFLPYYEQYF. In DNA, the CDR3 is TGTGCCAGCAGTTTTCTTCCCTACTACGAGCAGTACTTC.

This chain links TRBV4-2 with TRBJ1-1; no reliable D call. CDR1 and CDR2 from the germline V gene are LGHNA and YNFKEQ. The CDR3 length is 15 residues. V shed 0 bases and J shed 1 base, with 9 bases lying between them. CDR3 DNA: TGTGCCAGCAGCCAAGATTTTTCCAAGAACACTGAAGCTTTCTTT. This gives the protein CASSQDFSKNTEAFF.

The V call is TRBV2, the J call TRBJ2-7; D is undetermined. CDR3 length: 11 amino acids. Germline CDR1 SNHLY, CDR2 FYNNEI. The V and J ends lost 6 bases and 4 bases respectively, with 7 bases between them. DNA of the CDR3: TGTGCCAGCAGCCCCTTATACGAGCAGTACTTC. Translating it yields CASSPLYEQYF.

The chain carries TRBV5-1 and TRBJ2-3; 13 bases match TRBD2. The CDR3 extends over 17 amino acids. The germline V gene has CDR1 SGHRS and CDR2 YFSETQ. V dropped 4 bases and J dropped 0; count of bases not matched to a gene: 5. The CDR3 region has the DNA TGCGCCAGCAGCCCCGGACTAGCGGGGGCTAGCACAGATACGCAGTATTTT. This gives the protein CASSPGLAGASTDTQYF. Combining the CDR3 with reference TRBV5-1 and TRBJ2-3 gives the whole variable domain KAGVTQTPRYLIKTRGQQVTLSCSPISGHRSVSWYQQTPGQGLQFLFEYFSETQRNKGNFPGRFSGRQFSNSRSEMNVSTLELGDSALYLCASSPGLAGASTDTQYFGPGTRLTVL.

This chain connects TRBV6-5 to TRBJ1-2; no clear D gene. There are 15 residues in the CDR3. Between the trimmed V and J ends, which lost 7 bases and 4 bases, there was a span of 19 bases. Per germline, CDR1 MNHEY and CDR2 SVGAGI. This chain's CDR3 is CASTEGFGVGYGYTF. CDR3 sequence (DNA): TGTGCCAGCACGGAAGGTTTCGGAGTAGGCTATGGCTACACCTTC.

The chain is built from TRBV9 and TRBJ1-2; D may be TRBD1 (6 bases). Trimming stripped 0 bases from V and 5 bases from J, with 14 bases between. The length of the CDR3 is 15 residues. CDR1 is SGDLS, CDR2 YYNGEE, per germline. The CDR3: CASSVGQGLPYGYTF. DNA of the CDR3: TGTGCCAGCAGCGTAGGGCAGGGGTTACCTTATGGCTACACCTTC.

The chain combines TRBV6-5 with TRBJ2-7, with TRBD2 as a possible D gene (5 bases). There are 14 residues in the CDR3. Deletions cut 6 bases from V and 5 bases from J, with 17 bases between. Germline V gene sequence: CDR1 MNHEY, CDR2 SVGAGI. The CDR3: CASRRGGIQDEQYF. The CDR3 DNA sequence: TGTGCCAGCAGGCGAGGAGGTATCCAGGACGAGCAGTACTTC.

The J gene is TRBJ2-3, the V gene TRBV24-1; TRBD2 might be the D (7 bases). Germline V CDR1 and CDR2: KGHDR, SFDVKD. Trimming shortened V by 7 bases and J by 0 bases, and 10 bases separated the two germline ends. This CDR3 contains 14 residues. The CDR3 protein is CATSRGASTDTQYF. CDR3 sequence (DNA): TGTGCCACCAGCCGGGGGGCTAGCACAGATACGCAGTATTTT.

The gene calls are TRBV5-1 and TRBJ2-1; 8 bases are a match to TRBD2. Germline V gene lookup returns CDR1 SGHRS and CDR2 YFSETQ. CDR3 length: 16 residues. The ends lost 0 bases at V and 4 bases at J; junction bases unmatched: 6. The CDR3 coding sequence is TGCGCCAGCAGCTTGGACCCGGGCGGGGGGTACAATGAGCAGTTCTTC. This gives the protein CASSLDPGGGYNEQFF.

The chain uses TRBV7-2 and TRBJ1-5; TRBD1 aligns across 7 bases. The CDR3 is 15 amino acids. Unmatched junction bases numbered 2, after V lost 2 bases and J lost 1 base. CDR1 is SGHTA and CDR2 is FQGNSA in the germline V gene. The chain's CDR3 is CASSLIQGSNQPQHF. The DNA of the CDR3 is TGTGCCAGCAGCTTAATACAGGGGAGCAATCAGCCCCAGCATTTT. The complete variable domain, with remaining parts taken from reference TRBV7-2 and TRBJ1-5, reads GAGVSQSPSNKVTEKGKDVELRCDPISGHTALYWYRQSLGQGLEFLIYFQGNSAPDKSGLPSDRFSAERTGGSVSTLTIQRTQQEDSAVYLCASSLIQGSNQPQHFGDGTRLSIL.

This chain connects TRBV27 to TRBJ1-2; the match to TRBD1 covers 10 bases. Trimming cost V 5 bases and J 10 bases; bases outside gene matches: 7. CDR1 MNHEY and CDR2 SMNVEV come from the germline V gene (reference sequence). CDR3 length equals 13 residues. CDR3 sequence (DNA): TGTGCCAGCAGTCACGGACAGGGGGGGTCCTACACCTTC. Protein sequence: CASSHGQGGSYTF.

This clone was counted only a few times. The chain links TRBV7-9 to TRBJ1-1; no clear D. Trimming pared 0 bases from V and 0 bases from J, leaving 8 bases between. Germline loops: CDR1 SEHNR, CDR2 FQNEAQ (reference sequence). This CDR3 is built from 15 residues. CDR3 sequence reads: CASSLATVLNTEAFF. DNA of the CDR3: TGTGCCAGCAGCTTAGCTACAGTCCTGAACACTGAAGCTTTCTTT.

This clone was seen once. The chain joins TRBV7-3 to TRBJ1-6; maybe TRBD1 (6 bases). The germline CDR1 and CDR2 sequences are SGHTA and FQGTGA. This CDR3 comprises 14 residues. V dropped 6 bases and J dropped 10 bases, with 16 bases sitting between them. CDR3 DNA: TGTGCCAGCAGTTTAGGACAGTTACGGTCACCCCTCCACTTT. Encoded protein: CASSLGQLRSPLHF.

The chain has TRBV3-1 (or the pseudogene TRBV3-2) and TRBJ1-3; TRBD1 is a possible D gene (5 bases). With 4 bases removed from V and 2 bases from J, the gap between germline ends came to 12 bases. The CDR3 is 15 amino acids. CDR1 is LGHDT and CDR2 is YNNKEL in the germline V gene (reference sequence). The CDR3 loop is CASSPQGAAGNTIYF. CDR3 bases: TGTGCCAGCAGCCCCCAGGGTGCCGCTGGAAACACCATATATTTT.

The CDR3 loop is CASSYFAGGRNEQFF. The DNA of the CDR3 is TGTGCCAGCAGTTACTTTGCGGGAGGACGCAATGAGCAGTTCTTC. J is TRBJ2-1 and V is TRBV6-6; 8 bases map to TRBD2. This CDR3 is 15 amino acids long. Trimming removed 1 base from V and 6 bases from J; junction bases left unmatched: 5. Germline V lookup: CDR1 MNHNY, CDR2 SVGAGI (reference sequence).

This clone came up a few times. Here the CDR3 DNA reads TGTGCCAGCAGCTTTGGGCAGATGAGTGAAGCTTTCTTT. Translated, it gives CASSFGQMSEAFF. This chain links TRBV11-2 with TRBJ1-1; D remains unclear. V lost 3 bases and J lost 7, with 12 bases in between. The CDR3 totals 13 residues. The germline V gene has CDR1 SGHAT and CDR2 FQNNGV.

This clone appeared once. V gene TRBV2 combines with J gene TRBJ2-1, with 7 bases matching TRBD2. The CDR3 contains 13 residues. The junction had 7 bases not matched to a gene; V was cut back by 6 bases and J by 8 bases. Germline V gives CDR1 SNHLY, CDR2 FYNNEI. This CDR3 reads CASRESREHEQFF. DNA of the CDR3: TGTGCCAGCAGGGAATCGCGGGAGCATGAGCAGTTCTTC.

This clone was seen a handful of times. The genes are TRBV4-3 and TRBJ1-4; no definite D call. CDR1 LGHNA and CDR2 YSLEER come from the germline V gene. There are 16 residues in the CDR3. V was trimmed by 0 bases and J by 4 bases, leaving 12 bases between them. The CDR3 spells CASSQDLAGINEKLFF. CDR3 nucleotides: TGCGCCAGCAGCCAAGATCTTGCGGGGATTAATGAAAAACTGTTTTTT.

This chain uses TRBV5-1 with TRBJ1-1; 7 bases are shared with TRBD1. There are 16 residues in the CDR3. Unmatched junction bases numbered 5, after V lost 0 bases and J lost 0 bases. CDR1 is SGHRS and CDR2 is YFSETQ in the germline V gene. Here the CDR3 DNA reads TGCGCCAGCAGCTTGGACCTGGGACAGTTGAACACTGAAGCTTTCTTT. Encoded protein: CASSLDLGQLNTEAFF.

J is TRBJ2-1 and V is TRBV9; 7 positions match TRBD1. Germline values: CDR1 SGDLS, CDR2 YYNGEE. CDR3 size: 14 residues. V trimming: 2 bases; J trimming: 4 bases; junction bases outside the gene matches: 3. CDR3 sequence: CASSVGTVYNEQFF. The CDR3 DNA reads as TGTGCCAGCAGCGTCGGGACAGTTTACAATGAGCAGTTCTTC.

The gene calls are TRBV4-3 and TRBJ2-2; possibly TRBD1 for D (6 bases). The CDR3 consists of 17 residues. The V gene lost 0 bases and the J gene lost 4 bases, with 15 bases spanning the gap. Looked up from germline, CDR1 is LGHNA and CDR2 is YSLEER. CDR3 in amino acids: CASSQEPPNRATGELFF. Here the CDR3 DNA reads TGCGCCAGCAGCCAAGAGCCCCCGAACAGGGCCACCGGGGAGCTGTTTTTT.

This clone was recorded once. The junction differs from germline at one of its ends, possibly a read error. V and J are TRBV27 and TRBJ1-2; weak D call: TRBD1 (5 bases). The CDR3 sequence is 15 residues long. Germline V gives CDR1 MNHEY, CDR2 SMNVEV (reference sequence). The CDR3 sequence is CASRLSAGGVYGYTF. Here the CDR3 DNA reads TGTGCCAGCAGATTATCAGCCGGGGGGGTCTATGGCTACACCTTC.

CDR3 nucleotides: TGTGCCAGCAGCCCCCGGGGGACGGGAGATACGCAGTATTTT. Translated, it gives CASSPRGTGDTQYF. The chain recombines TRBV9 with TRBJ2-3, with D possibly being TRBD2 (6 bases). Trimming shortened V by 4 bases and J by 5 bases, and 14 bases separated the two germline ends. The CDR3 sequence is 14 residues long. Germline-derived CDR1 and CDR2 are SGDLS and YYNGEE.

The chain carries TRBV19 and TRBJ1-2; TRBD1 is a possible D gene (5 bases). The CDR3 contains 14 residues. The V gene lost 4 bases and the J gene lost 2 bases, with 11 bases spanning the gap. In germline, CDR1 is LNHDA, CDR2 SQIVND (reference sequence). CDR3 in DNA: TGTGCCAGTAGTAGTAGTTGGACAAACTATGGCTACACCTTC. It codes for CASSSSWTNYGYTF.

The rearrangement links TRBV4-3 to TRBJ2-7, with D maybe TRBD1 (5 bases). The CDR3 extends over 14 amino acids. The germline V gene has CDR1 LGHNA and CDR2 YSLEER. Trimming took 1 base from V and 0 from J, leaving 7 bases between them. The CDR3 region is CASSQGQFSYEQYF. The CDR3 DNA is TGCGCCAGCAGCCAAGGACAGTTCTCCTACGAGCAGTACTTC.

The V and J genes are TRBV20-1 and TRBJ2-7; TRBD2 matches 9 bases. The ends lost 7 bases at V and 7 bases at J; junction bases unmatched: 5. Germline CDR1 DFQATT, CDR2 SNEGSKA (reference sequence). This CDR3 is 11 amino acids long. CDR3 region: CSGLAEGEQYF. The CDR3 nucleotides read TGCAGTGGACTAGCGGAGGGAGAGCAGTACTTC.

The chain employs TRBV30 and TRBJ1-1; unclear D gene. CDR1 is GTSNPN and CDR2 is SVGIG in the germline V gene (reference sequence). CDR3 length equals 13 residues. V dropped 2 bases and J dropped 5 bases, with 12 bases sitting between them. For the CDR3, the DNA is TGTGCCTGGAGTCGGGGTACGAGGACTGAAGCTTTCTTT. This translates into CAWSRGTRTEAFF.

The chain uses TRBV6-2 or TRBV6-3 and TRBJ1-1; D perhaps matches TRBD1 (6 bases). Deletions cut 2 bases from V and 1 base from J, with 11 bases between. CDR1 MNHEY and CDR2 SVGEGT come from the germline V gene. This CDR3 has 15 amino acids. The CDR3 loop reads CASSYPGTRNTEAFF. Here the CDR3 DNA reads TGTGCCAGCAGTTACCCCGGGACACGGAACACTGAAGCTTTCTTT.

The chain employs TRBV12-3 or TRBV12-4 and TRBJ2-3; 8 bases agree with TRBD1. The CDR3 runs to 12 residues. With V trimmed by 1 base and J by 11 bases, 2 bases remained unmatched. CDR3 in amino acids: CASSLGQGKQYF. The CDR3 bases are TGTGCCAGCAGTTTAGGACAGGGGAAGCAGTATTTT.

The chain uses TRBV5-8 and TRBJ2-7; D is unresolved. Per germline, CDR1 SGHTS and CDR2 YDEGEE. This CDR3 contains 14 residues. Deletions cut 0 bases from V and 1 base from J, with 8 bases between. The CDR3 DNA sequence: TGTGCCAGCAGCTTGGCCCTGGAGTCCTACGAGCAGTACTTC. It yields the protein CASSLALESYEQYF.

The chain joins TRBV4-1 to TRBJ2-7; D possibly corresponds to TRBD1 (6 bases). The germline V and J ends were trimmed by 3 bases and 4 bases, with 13 bases remaining between them. The CDR3 length is 14 residues. The germline V gene has CDR1 MGHRA and CDR2 YSYEKL. The CDR3 DNA reads TGCGCCAGCAGCCAGGGTAACAGGGTTTACGAGCAGTACTTC. As protein: CASSQGNRVYEQYF.